A single T cell receptor (beta chain) is shown here with its context. This sample is part of a study of blood T cell repertoires in COVID-19. Across the study: Acute-phase and convalescent COVID-19 samples originated in the United States, Italy and Spain. Sources were T cells, B-cell-depleted T cells, or PBMCs; the material itself was cDNA or gDNA.

As processed by the authors: Using reference gene primer amplification, nucleated cell counts were estimated. This table comes from immunoSEQ multiplex PCR, and its TCRdb copy is limited to in-frame clones, with some not included. That table gives V, J and clone size, and the DNA gave D and trimming. The data hold roughly 140,000 clones, with roughly 89% observed a single time. V lost 5 bases to trimming and J lost 5 bases; unmatched junction nucleotides: 8. Per germline, CDR1 MNHEY and CDR2 SVGEGT. This CDR3 spans 14 amino acids. The source is a woman aged 40-49 years with acute or convalescent COVID-19. The specimen was peripheral blood. The chain recombines TRBV6-2 or TRBV6-3 with TRBJ2-5, with TRBD2 matching 7 bases. The CDR3, as DNA: TGTGCCAGCAGTCGGAACTGGGGGGGGGAGACCCAGTACTTC. Translation gives CASSRNWGGETQYF.